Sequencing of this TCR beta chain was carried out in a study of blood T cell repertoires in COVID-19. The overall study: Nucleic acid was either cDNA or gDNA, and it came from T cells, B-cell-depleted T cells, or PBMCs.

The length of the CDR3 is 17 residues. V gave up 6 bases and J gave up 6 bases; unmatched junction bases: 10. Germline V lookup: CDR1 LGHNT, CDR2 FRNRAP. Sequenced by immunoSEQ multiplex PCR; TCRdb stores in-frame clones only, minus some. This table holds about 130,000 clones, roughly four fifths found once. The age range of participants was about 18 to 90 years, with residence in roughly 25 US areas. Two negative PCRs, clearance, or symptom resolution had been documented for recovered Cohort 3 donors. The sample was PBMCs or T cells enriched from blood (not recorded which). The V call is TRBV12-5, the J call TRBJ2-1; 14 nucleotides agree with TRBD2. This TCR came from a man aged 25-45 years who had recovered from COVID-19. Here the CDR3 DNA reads TGTGCTAGTGGACCCATCCCCGGGACTAGCGGGGGCAATGAGCAGTTCTTC. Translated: CASGPIPGTSGGNEQFF.